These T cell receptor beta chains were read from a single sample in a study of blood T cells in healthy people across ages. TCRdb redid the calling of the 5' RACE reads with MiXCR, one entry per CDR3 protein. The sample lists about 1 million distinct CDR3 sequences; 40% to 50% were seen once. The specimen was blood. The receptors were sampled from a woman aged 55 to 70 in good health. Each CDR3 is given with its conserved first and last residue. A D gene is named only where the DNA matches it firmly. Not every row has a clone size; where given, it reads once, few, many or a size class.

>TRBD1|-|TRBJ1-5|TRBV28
CASSEVTGARQPQHF
TGTGCCAGCAGCGAGGTGACAGGGGCGAGGCAGCCCCAGCATTTT
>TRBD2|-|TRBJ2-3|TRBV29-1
CNVLGTSGSVLSDTQYF
TGCAACGTCCTGGGGACTAGCGGGAGCGTATTGTCAGATACGCAGTATTTT
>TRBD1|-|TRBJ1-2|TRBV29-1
CSVEGRGQGDHYGYTF
TGCAGCGTTGAAGGCCGAGGACAGGGGGATCACTATGGCTACACCTTC
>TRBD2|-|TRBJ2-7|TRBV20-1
CSAHDVLAGGKEQYF
TGCAGTGCCCATGACGTACTAGCGGGAGGGAAAGAGCAGTACTTC
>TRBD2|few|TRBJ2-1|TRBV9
CASSDAGTSGRRFF
TGTGCCAGCAGCGATGCCGGGACTAGCGGGAGGAGGTTCTTC
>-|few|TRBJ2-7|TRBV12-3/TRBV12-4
CASSQRWVEQYF
TGTGCCAGCAGCCAAAGGTGGGTCGAGCAGTACTTC
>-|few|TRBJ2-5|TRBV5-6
CASSSTTGRLEETQYF
TGTGCCAGCAGCTCAACAACAGGGAGGCTAGAAGAGACCCAGTACTTC
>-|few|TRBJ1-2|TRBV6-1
CASSEAEQGPNYGYTF
TGTGCCAGCAGTGAAGCAGAGCAAGGCCCTAACTATGGCTACACCTTC
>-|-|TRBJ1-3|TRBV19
CASSIEDYGRGGNTIYF
TGTGCCAGTAGTATAGAGGACTACGGACGAGGGGGAAACACCATATATTTT
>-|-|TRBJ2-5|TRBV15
CATSRDPIGGRGTQYF
TGCGCCACCAGCAGAGATCCTATAGGGGGGCGTGGGACCCAGTACTTC